The 25 T cell receptor beta chains below were found in one sample sequenced in a study of patients and donors after allogeneic stem cell transplantation. TCRdb re-called the RT-PCR reads through MiXCR, storing one row per CDR3 protein. Of some 960,000 distinct CDR3 sequences detected, about a sixth appear once; the ten largest clones hold 5% to 6.5%. Sequenced material: blood, either unsorted or a sorted T cell fraction (not recorded which). The receptors were gathered from a human donor who was either an allogeneic HSCT recipient or a stem cell or donor lymphocyte infusion donor (not recorded which). It is not recorded whose cells these are; they may come from a transplant donor.

This clonotype was seen ten or more times. V gene TRBV2 combines with J gene TRBJ2-7; D not resolved. The CDR3 is 10 amino acids. CDR1 is SNHLY and CDR2 is FYNNEI in the germline V gene. V was shortened by 6 bases and J by 3 bases, with 3 bases between the two germline ends. CDR3 loop: CASRSYEQYF. CDR3 nucleotides: TGTGCCAGCAGGAGCTACGAGCAGTACTTC.

This clonotype was seen only a few times. This chain joins TRBV12-3 or TRBV12-4 and TRBJ1-5, with TRBD1 matching 10 bases. This CDR3 has 13 residues. V lost 5 bases to trimming and J lost 9 bases; unmatched junction nucleotides: 4. CDR3 DNA: TGTGCCAGCAGTGGGACAGGGGTATCGCCCCAGCATTTT. Amino acid sequence: CASSGTGVSPQHF.

This rearrangement joins TRBV10-2 to TRBJ2-3; tentatively, D is TRBD2 (7 bases). In germline, CDR1 is WSHSY, CDR2 SAAADI. The length of the CDR3 is 19 residues. V lost 2 bases and J lost 5, with 26 bases in between. This CDR3 reads CASSEPTWAGARVRDTQYF. The CDR3 nucleotides read TGCGCCAGCAGTGAGCCAACGTGGGCGGGGGCCAGAGTTAGAGATACGCAGTATTTT.

The V gene is TRBV4-3, the J gene TRBJ2-7, with 7 positions matching TRBD1. V gave up 3 bases and J gave up 3 bases; unmatched junction bases: 11. The CDR3 is 16 amino acids. CDR1 is LGHNA, CDR2 YSLEER, per germline. CDR3 DNA sequence: TGCGCCAGCAGCCACTGGCCGGGACAGCCCTTCTACGAGCAGTACTTC. Its translation: CASSHWPGQPFYEQYF.

This clonotype was recorded a few times. J is TRBJ2-3 and V is TRBV12-3 or TRBV12-4; possibly TRBD2 for D (6 bases). The CDR3 spans 19 residues. V lost 2 bases and J lost 4, with 25 bases in between. CDR3 bases: TGTGCCAGCAGTTTAAATATGGGGATAGCGGAGGGCGGAGCAGATACGCAGTATTTT. It is translated as CASSLNMGIAEGGADTQYF.

The table lists this clonotype with a few counts. The V call is TRBV4-3, the J call TRBJ1-3, with TRBD1 as a possible D gene (6 bases). From germline, CDR1 is LGHNA and CDR2 YSLEER. The CDR3 is 19 residues long. V lost 0 bases and J lost 5, with 23 bases in between. CDR3 bases: TGCGCCAGCAGCCAAGATCTCAATAGGTCGGGACACCATCGAAACACCATATATTTT. This gives the protein CASSQDLNRSGHHRNTIYF.

In this sample, this clonotype turned up many times. The V and J genes are TRBV12-3 or TRBV12-4 and TRBJ2-1; 7 bases agree with TRBD1. The V and J ends lost 11 bases and 6 bases, in that order; junction bases with no gene match: 4. The CDR3 covers 11 residues. The CDR3 reads CAQRGPNEQFF. The CDR3 nucleotides read TGTGCCCAGAGGGGGCCCAATGAGCAGTTCTTC.

The chain couples TRBV5-4 to TRBJ2-1, with TRBD2 identical over 11 bases. Trimming cost V 4 bases and J 6 bases; bases outside gene matches: 6. Germline-derived CDR1 and CDR2 are SGHNT and YYREEE (reference sequence). The CDR3 sequence is 15 residues long. This CDR3 is CASSISGRVGNEQFF. In DNA form, the CDR3 reads TGTGCCAGCAGCATTAGCGGGAGGGTGGGCAATGAGCAGTTCTTC.

V is TRBV20-1 and J is TRBJ2-1; weak D call: TRBD2 (6 bases). Germline assignment: CDR1 DFQATT and CDR2 SNEGSKA (reference sequence). V gave up 3 bases and J gave up 7 bases, with 10 bases separating them. The CDR3 covers 12 residues. CDR3 DNA sequence: TGCAGTGCTAGCAAGACTAGTAATGAGCAGTTCTTC. It translates to CSASKTSNEQFF.

This clonotype was seen a handful of times. V is TRBV5-1 and J is TRBJ2-2, with D possibly matching TRBD1 (6 bases). CDR1 is SGHRS and CDR2 is YFSETQ in the germline V gene. The CDR3 covers 15 residues. V lost 2 bases and J 6 bases, leaving 14 bases between the germline ends. CDR3 nucleotide sequence: TGCGCCAGCAGCTTAACAGGGAAGGTGGCCGGGGAGCTGTTTTTT. As protein: CASSLTGKVAGELFF.

The rearrangement joins TRBV24-1 to TRBJ1-1, with TRBD1 matching over 9 bases. The CDR3 has 13 residues. Germline V lookup: CDR1 KGHDR, CDR2 SFDVKD. After removal of 8 bases from V and 2 bases from J, the junction contained 2 bases not matched to a gene. In DNA, the CDR3 is TGTGCCACCATGGGACAGGGCAACACTGAAGCTTTCTTT. Encoded protein: CATMGQGNTEAFF.

This clonotype was observed a handful of times. The rearrangement uses TRBV5-8 and TRBJ2-3, with D possibly TRBD1 on 6 matching bases. From germline, CDR1 is SGHTS and CDR2 YDEGEE. This CDR3 region has 16 residues. The V end was cut by 0 bases, the J end by 1 base, with 12 bases between. CDR3 loop: CASSLVVGAGTDTQYF. The CDR3 coding sequence is TGTGCCAGCAGCTTGGTAGTGGGGGCTGGCACAGATACGCAGTATTTT. Full variable domain (missing parts from reference TRBV5-8 and TRBJ2-3): EAGVTQSPTHLIKTRGQQATLRCSPISGHTSVYWYQQALGLGLQFLLWYDEGEERNRGNFPPRFSGRQFPNYSSELNVNALELEDSALYLCASSLVVGAGTDTQYFGPGTRLTVL.

The chain carries TRBV5-1 and TRBJ2-1; D is undetermined. V lost 0 bases and J lost 8, with 9 bases in between. Looked up from germline, CDR1 is SGHRS and CDR2 is YFSETQ. This CDR3 contains 13 residues. CDR3: CASSLVGFYEQFF. CDR3 sequence (DNA): TGCGCCAGCAGCTTGGTCGGATTCTATGAGCAGTTCTTC.

This chain links TRBV11-2 with TRBJ2-7; 12 positions agree with TRBD2. Trimming at V came to 4 bases and at J to 4 bases, leaving 5 bases not matched to a gene. The CDR3 is 15 residues long. From germline, CDR1 is SGHAT and CDR2 FQNNGV. The CDR3, as DNA: TGTGCCAGCAGCTCCTCTAGCGGGGGGGCGTACGAGCAGTACTTC. Translation: CASSSSSGGAYEQYF.

This chain joins TRBV3-1 and TRBJ2-6; D remains unclear. CDR1 is LGHDT and CDR2 is YNNKEL in the germline V gene (reference sequence). The CDR3 covers 18 residues. Between the trimmed V and J ends, which lost 4 bases and 4 bases, there was a span of 20 bases. Written as DNA, the CDR3 is TGTGCCAGCAGCCCTATAGGAACTTCCCTCGGAGGGGCCAACGTCCTGACTTTC. Residues: CASSPIGTSLGGANVLTF.

This clonotype was picked up many times. CDR3 sequence (DNA): TGTGCCAGCAGTTTAAGGCCTAGCGGGATTAATGAGCAGTTCTTC. Translation: CASSLRPSGINEQFF. The genes are TRBV12-3 or TRBV12-4 and TRBJ2-1; 9 positions agree with TRBD2. The V gene end was trimmed by 2 bases and the J gene end by 7 bases; junction bases not matched to a gene: 6. This CDR3 region has 15 residues.

J is TRBJ2-7 and V is TRBV6-5; tentatively, D is TRBD1 (6 bases). The germline CDR1 and CDR2 sequences are MNHEY and SVGAGI. The length of the CDR3 is 12 residues. V was cut by 5 bases and J by 9 bases, with 14 bases left in between. The CDR3 DNA sequence: TGTGCCAGCAGTCGGCCACAGGGCGGGCAGTACTTC. Translated, it gives CASSRPQGGQYF.

This clonotype was recorded a few times. The DNA for the CDR3 is TGCGCCAGCAGCCGCACAGGGGGAATAATGACTGAAGCTTTCTTT. The encoded protein is CASSRTGGIMTEAFF. The chain employs TRBV4-3 and TRBJ1-1, with 8 bases lining up with TRBD1. V lost 4 bases, J lost 5 bases, and 9 bases stayed unmatched. This CDR3 contains 15 residues. The germline gives CDR1 LGHNA, CDR2 YSLEER.

This clonotype was recorded a few times. This chain links TRBV20-1 with TRBJ2-7; possible D gene TRBD2, 6 bases. Trimming stripped 2 bases from V and 7 bases from J, with 12 bases between. The CDR3 loop spans 12 amino acids. Germline V CDR1 and CDR2: DFQATT, SNEGSKA (reference sequence). The DNA of the CDR3 is TGCAGTGCTAGAATCAGGGCGGGGGAGCAGTACTTC. As protein: CSARIRAGEQYF.

The chain uses TRBV6-6 and TRBJ2-2, with D possibly matching TRBD2 (6 bases). The germline V gene has CDR1 MNHNY and CDR2 SVGAGI (reference sequence). CDR3 length: 13 amino acids. V was shortened by 5 bases and J by 6 bases, with 10 bases between the two germline ends. CDR3 in amino acids: CASSETRSGELFF. CDR3 DNA: TGTGCCAGCAGTGAGACTAGATCCGGGGAGCTGTTTTTT.

The J gene is TRBJ2-1, the V gene TRBV7-9, with 8 bases that match TRBD1. V lost 3 bases and J lost 5; bases outside the gene matches: 3. The CDR3 runs to 14 residues. The germline CDR1 and CDR2 sequences are SEHNR and FQNEAQ (reference sequence). CDR3 coding DNA: TGTGCCAGCAGCTTCCAGGGGGCCGACAATGAGCAGTTCTTC. Translated: CASSFQGADNEQFF.

This clonotype was counted a few times. The gene calls are TRBV7-9 and TRBJ1-6; maybe TRBD1 (6 bases). The CDR3 runs to 14 residues. Germline V gives CDR1 SEHNR, CDR2 FQNEAQ (reference sequence). V dropped 6 bases and J dropped 5 bases, with 11 bases sitting between them. CDR3 coding DNA: TGTGCCAGCAGATCTGACAGGAATAATTCACCCCTCCACTTT. Its protein product is CASRSDRNNSPLHF.

Only a few counts were recorded for this clonotype. The chain has TRBV25-1 and TRBJ2-3; TRBD2 matches at 13 bases. Unmatched junction bases numbered 2, after V lost 6 bases and J lost 2 bases. The germline gives CDR1 MGHDK, CDR2 SYGVNS. The CDR3 sequence is 15 residues long. CDR3 nucleotide sequence: TGTGCCAGCAGACTAGCGGGGGGGAACACAGATACGCAGTATTTT. Its protein product is CASRLAGGNTDTQYF. Combining the CDR3 with reference TRBV25-1 and TRBJ2-3 gives the whole variable domain EADIYQTPRYLVIGTGKKITLECSQTMGHDKMYWYQQDPGMELHLIHYSYGVNSTEKGDLSSESTVSRIRTEHFPLTLESARPSHTSQYLCASRLAGGNTDTQYFGPGTRLTVL.

The V call is TRBV9, the J call TRBJ2-2; either TRBD1 or TRBD2 may fit D (5 bases each). This CDR3 is built from 18 residues. Trimming left V 3 bases short and J 2 bases short, with 20 bases between. Per the germline V gene, CDR1 is SGDLS and CDR2 is YYNGEE. The CDR3: CASSAVSLRDPNTGELFF. The CDR3, as DNA: TGTGCCAGCAGCGCCGTCAGCTTACGGGACCCTAACACCGGGGAGCTGTTTTTT. The entire variable domain, with the rest obtained from reference TRBV9 and TRBJ2-2, is as follows: DSGVTQTPKHLITATGQRVTLRCSPRSGDLSVYWYQQSLDQGLQFLIQYYNGEERAKGNILERFSAQQFPDLHSELNLSSLELGDSALYFCASSAVSLRDPNTGELFFGEGSRLTVL.

In this sample, this clonotype turned up a few times. V is TRBV7-8 and J is TRBJ1-4; the D is unclear. This CDR3 is 15 amino acids long. Trimming stripped 5 bases from V and 4 bases from J, with 14 bases between. Germline V gene data show CDR1 as SGHVS and CDR2 as FQNEAQ. CDR3 sequence: CASSLTRVINEKLFF. The CDR3 region has the DNA TGTGCCAGCAGCCTTACGAGGGTTATTAATGAAAAACTGTTTTTT.